This T cell receptor (beta chain) was recorded in a study of cytomegalovirus exposure and HLA in healthy donors. In the study overall: Prior work identified more than 90 million unique TCR beta sequences in some 200 million T cells. From donors who were HLA-typed, an early data release held about 89 million unique TCRs. Study observations and caveats: Excluded were some V segments that proved indistinguishable, including TRBV6-2 and TRBV6-3.

A note on this clone: Its target is unknown.

Germline V lookup: CDR1 SGHTA, CDR2 FQGNSA. This CDR3 is 13 amino acids long. At sampling all donors were nominally healthy, likely with unrecorded immune exposures. 60 Vbeta and 13 Jbeta primers were used in PCR. The repertoire was sequenced with immunoSEQ multiplex PCR; TCRdb's copy has only in-frame clones and lacks some. The table records 190,000 or so clones, 83% of them present only once. Sequenced input: PBMCs. The TCR comes from a man between 50 and 59 years old in good health and CMV-seronegative. The genes are TRBV7-2 and TRBJ2-5, with a tentative D call TRBD2 (5 bases). The DNA end is a closer match to TRBJ2-7, so the J assignment may be wrong. The CDR3 region has the DNA TGTGCCAGCAGCTTAAAGAGGGACTACGAGCAGTACTTC. It yields the protein CASSLKRDYEQYF.